The 28 T cell receptor beta chains below all came from one sample that was sequenced in a study of T cell repertoires in cytomegalovirus infection. Using its own MiXCR run on the reads, TCRdb lists one record per CDR3 protein. The repertoire holds about 460,000 distinct CDR3 sequences, with 10% to 12% as singletons. The sequenced material came from PBMCs. The receptors come from a human donor in good health (CMV status not recorded). Some clones in this sample may be carry-over from other donors' samples.

This clonotype appeared a few times. The chain employs TRBV9 and TRBJ2-7, with TRBD2 identical over 10 bases. The germline CDR1 and CDR2 sequences are SGDLS and YYNGEE. This CDR3 has 14 amino acids. With V trimmed by 3 bases and J by 5 bases, 5 bases remained unmatched. The CDR3 DNA reads TGTGCCAGCAGCGCTAGCGGGAGTGTGCACGAGCAGTACTTC. The encoded protein is CASSASGSVHEQYF.

This clonotype has a handful of counts. The rearrangement joins TRBV20-1 to TRBJ2-5; 7 nucleotides align to TRBD2. Germline V gene data show CDR1 as DFQATT and CDR2 as SNEGSKA (reference sequence). J lost 5 bases, V lost 0 bases, and 6 bases had no gene match. This CDR3 has 14 amino acids. The CDR3 nucleotides are TGCAGTGCTAGAGATGGCGGCGGGAGTGAGACCCAGTACTTC. Protein product: CSARDGGGSETQYF.

The sample holds many counts of this clonotype. The CDR3, as DNA: TGTGCCAGCAGTCAACCTCCAGATTCACCCCTCCACTTT. Encoded protein: CASSQPPDSPLHF. The chain employs TRBV6-5 and TRBJ1-6; D uncertain. CDR3 length: 13 amino acids. Germline V CDR1 and CDR2: MNHEY, SVGAGI. V lost 5 bases and J 8 bases, leaving 10 bases between the germline ends.

This clonotype was counted at least ten times. The chain combines TRBV6-1 with TRBJ2-7, with a weak D call TRBD2 (5 bases). CDR1 and CDR2 (germline): MNHNS, SASEGT. V was clipped by 7 bases and J by 2 bases, with 12 bases between them. The CDR3 runs to 13 residues. The CDR3 sequence: CASIQDLTYEQYF. The CDR3 coding sequence is TGTGCCAGCATCCAGGACTTAACCTACGAGCAGTACTTC.

This clonotype has ten or more counts. The V and J genes are TRBV7-3 and TRBJ2-5; D may be TRBD2 (5 bases). Germline V CDR1 and CDR2: SGHTA, FQGTGA. The ends were cut back, 2 bases at V and 1 base at J, with 11 bases in the middle. The CDR3 runs 15 residues. The chain's CDR3 is CASSLLGASQETQYF. The CDR3 DNA sequence: TGTGCCAGCAGCTTACTGGGAGCTTCCCAAGAGACCCAGTACTTC.

The table lists this clonotype with many counts. This rearrangement joins TRBV29-1 to TRBJ2-1; 8 positions match TRBD2. Germline V gene sequence: CDR1 SQVTM, CDR2 ANQGSEA. The CDR3 totals 16 residues. V lost 1 base and J lost 10; bases outside the gene matches: 15. The chain's CDR3 is CSVEAQRGSPYDEQFF. Written as DNA, the CDR3 is TGCAGCGTTGAAGCCCAGCGGGGGAGTCCCTACGACGAGCAGTTCTTC.

This clonotype was recorded at least ten times. The chain couples TRBV19 to TRBJ2-3, with 8 bases fitting TRBD2. V was clipped by 3 bases and J by 2 bases; unmatched bases: 4. Germline V gene lookup returns CDR1 LNHDA and CDR2 SQIVND (reference sequence). The CDR3 consists of 15 residues. CDR3 region: CASSIGGGLTDTQYF. The CDR3 nucleotides are TGTGCCAGTAGTATTGGCGGGGGGCTCACAGATACGCAGTATTTT.

This clonotype occurred a few times. The genes are TRBV5-1 and TRBJ1-2; the D gene is possibly TRBD1 (5 bases). The V end was cut by 4 bases, the J end by 5 bases, with 18 bases between. Germline V lookup: CDR1 SGHRS, CDR2 YFSETQ. The CDR3 has 15 residues. DNA for the CDR3: TGCGCCAGCAGCACCACAGGAGGTTACGGGTATGGCTACACCTTC. Amino acid sequence: CASSTTGGYGYGYTF.

V and J are TRBV6-2 or TRBV6-3 and TRBJ2-7; possible D gene TRBD1, 6 bases. CDR3 length: 17 amino acids. The germline V and J ends were trimmed by 8 bases and 2 bases, with 25 bases remaining between them. The V gene's germline CDR1 is MNHEY and CDR2 SVGEGT. The CDR3 here is CASPNSLGSDRAYEQYF. The CDR3 nucleotides are TGTGCCAGCCCCAACTCCCTCGGATCGGACAGAGCCTACGAGCAGTACTTC.

This clonotype was picked up many times. This chain links TRBV5-4 with TRBJ2-1; D could derive from TRBD1 or TRBD2 (5 bases each). CDR3 length: 15 residues. V was shortened by 0 bases and J by 5 bases, with 12 bases between the two germline ends. In germline, CDR1 is SGHNT, CDR2 YYREEE (reference sequence). The CDR3 bases are TGTGCCAGCAGCTTGGCCGGGGCCCGAGACAATGAGCAGTTCTTC. Protein sequence: CASSLAGARDNEQFF.

This clonotype was picked up many times. V gene TRBV7-3 combines with J gene TRBJ2-1; TRBD2 agrees at 9 bases. The V segment lost 3 bases and the J segment 5 bases; nucleotides outside the gene matches: 5. The CDR3 extends over 15 amino acids. Germline-derived CDR1 and CDR2 are SGHTA and FQGTGA. CDR3 amino acids: CASSFSGRPNNEQFF. Written as DNA, the CDR3 is TGTGCCAGCAGCTTTAGCGGGAGACCAAACAATGAGCAGTTCTTC. Looking up the rest from reference TRBV7-3 and TRBJ2-1 gives the full variable domain: GAGVSQTPSNKVTEKGKYVELRCDPISGHTALYWYRQSLGQGPEFLIYFQGTGAADDSGLPNDRFFAVRPEGSVSTLKIQRTERGDSAVYLCASSFSGRPNNEQFFGPGTRLTVL.

The sample holds many counts of this clonotype. The gene calls are TRBV7-9 and TRBJ2-1; D is unresolved. CDR3 length equals 16 residues. Germline V gene data show CDR1 as SEHNR and CDR2 as FQNEAQ (reference sequence). With 3 bases removed from V and 0 bases from J, the gap between germline ends came to 12 bases. This chain's CDR3 is CASSFFRRSSYNEQFF. The CDR3 DNA sequence: TGTGCCAGCAGCTTTTTCCGGCGGAGCTCCTACAATGAGCAGTTCTTC.

The J gene is TRBJ1-2, the V gene TRBV15; D is undetermined. CDR1 LNHNV and CDR2 YYDKDF come from the germline V gene (reference sequence). This CDR3 spans 13 amino acids. The V and J ends lost 5 bases and 3 bases respectively, with 10 bases between them. The CDR3 DNA follows: TGTGCCACCAGCCGTGGGAGCTACTATGGCTACACCTTC. Its protein is CATSRGSYYGYTF.

Ten or more counts support this clonotype. The V and J genes are TRBV27 and TRBJ2-3, with 10 bases fitting TRBD2. The CDR3 covers 16 residues. CDR1 is MNHEY, CDR2 SMNVEV, per germline (reference sequence). V dropped 2 bases and J dropped 6; count of bases not matched to a gene: 8. CDR3 coding DNA: TGTGCCAGCAGTTTAGGACTAGCGGCCTCGGCGGATACGCAGTATTTT. This encodes CASSLGLAASADTQYF.

In this sample, this clonotype turned up a few times. The chain couples TRBV24-1 to TRBJ2-5; tentatively, D is TRBD1 (6 bases). V was trimmed by 3 bases and J by 2 bases, leaving 12 bases between them. This CDR3 region has 15 residues. CDR1 and CDR2 (germline): KGHDR, SFDVKD. CDR3 in DNA: TGTGCCACCAGTGATGGCCGGGACACTCAAGAGACCCAGTACTTC. It encodes CATSDGRDTQETQYF.

The table lists this clonotype with many counts. The chain recombines TRBV7-9 with TRBJ1-2, with TRBD1 identical over 10 bases. The CDR3 consists of 15 residues. V was clipped by 3 bases and J by 4 bases; unmatched bases: 5. CDR1 and CDR2 from the germline V gene are SEHNR and FQNEAQ (reference sequence). The CDR3 spells CASSFTGTGVYGYTF. In nucleotides, the CDR3 is TGTGCCAGCAGCTTTACCGGGACAGGGGTCTATGGCTACACCTTC.

The genes are TRBV7-2 and TRBJ1-5; no firm D call. Trimming removed 1 base at V and 5 bases at J, with 9 bases between. The CDR3 loop spans 14 amino acids. The germline V gene has CDR1 SGHTA and CDR2 FQGNSA. CDR3 residues: CASSLDGSYQPQHF. The CDR3 DNA is TGTGCCAGCAGCTTAGATGGCAGCTATCAGCCCCAGCATTTT.

This clonotype was seen a single time. CDR3: CASSLAPLGKADNQPQHF. The CDR3 DNA follows: TGTGCCAGCAGCTTAGCGCCGTTAGGGAAAGCCGACAATCAGCCCCAGCATTTT. The V gene is TRBV7-6, the J gene TRBJ1-5; D unresolved. Per the germline V gene, CDR1 is SGHVS and CDR2 is FNYEAQ. The CDR3 sequence is 18 residues long. With 0 bases removed from V and 3 bases from J, the gap between germline ends came to 18 bases.

This clonotype was recorded many times. V gene TRBV7-2 combines with J gene TRBJ1-2, with D perhaps TRBD1 (5 bases). The CDR3 runs 14 residues. Germline V lookup: CDR1 SGHTA, CDR2 FQGNSA. Deletions cut 4 bases from V and 5 bases from J, with 14 bases between. In DNA, the CDR3 is TGTGCCAGCAGCTCCCAGCGGGGGGAATATGGCTACACCTTC. Translating it yields CASSSQRGEYGYTF.

This clonotype was found many times. The rearrangement links TRBV28 to TRBJ1-5; D is perhaps TRBD1 (5 bases). The CDR3 extends over 14 amino acids. V lost 6 bases and J 5 bases, leaving 14 bases between the germline ends. Germline V gene lookup returns CDR1 MDHEN and CDR2 SYDVKM. CDR3 residues: CASRGRFIDQPQHF. The CDR3 DNA reads as TGTGCCAGCAGGGGACGGTTTATCGATCAGCCCCAGCATTTT.

This rearrangement joins TRBV25-1 to TRBJ1-2; D gene ambiguous. Germline CDR1 reads MGHDK; CDR2 reads SYGVNS. The CDR3 totals 13 residues. Between the trimmed V and J ends, which lost 2 bases and 5 bases, there was a span of 9 bases. The CDR3 region is CASSEGLAYGYTF. The DNA for the CDR3 is TGTGCCAGCAGTGAAGGGTTAGCTTATGGCTACACCTTC.

The chain recombines TRBV27 with TRBJ2-5, with a possible D match to TRBD1 (6 bases). The germline V and J ends were trimmed by 5 bases and 0 bases, with 16 bases remaining between them. This CDR3 spans 16 amino acids. Germline-derived CDR1 and CDR2 are MNHEY and SMNVEV (reference sequence). The CDR3 sequence: CASSPSAGQYQETQYF. CDR3 nucleotides: TGTGCCAGCAGTCCCTCGGCCGGACAGTACCAAGAGACCCAGTACTTC.

This chain joins TRBV7-2 and TRBJ2-4; 9 nucleotides match TRBD1. CDR1 SGHTA and CDR2 FQGNSA come from the germline V gene. V shed 7 bases, J shed 8 bases, and the junction held 9 bases outside the gene matches. The CDR3 loop spans 14 amino acids. The CDR3 here is CASTAPDRGYIQYF. For the CDR3, the DNA is TGTGCCAGCACCGCCCCGGACAGGGGATACATTCAGTACTTC.

About this clonotype: A much larger clone sits a single nucleotide away, making a read error possible. The gene calls are TRBV11-1 and TRBJ1-1, with D possibly TRBD1 on 6 matching bases. The CDR3 consists of 14 residues. Germline V lookup: CDR1 SGHAT, CDR2 FQDESV (reference sequence). CDR3 sequence (DNA): TGTGCCAGCAGCTTAATGGAGGGGGGTGTTGAAGCTCTCTTT. Protein: CASSLMEGGVEALF.

This clonotype has a count of ten or more. The chain couples TRBV13 to TRBJ2-3; D possibly corresponds to TRBD2 (5 bases). V lost 0 bases and J lost 1, with 17 bases in between. This CDR3 spans 18 amino acids. The germline V gene encodes CDR1 PRHDT and CDR2 FYEKMQ (reference sequence). CDR3 loop: CASSLGGWGKGGTDTQYF. The CDR3 DNA reads as TGTGCCAGCAGCTTAGGGGGGTGGGGAAAGGGAGGCACAGATACGCAGTATTTT.

This clonotype was detected ten times or more. J is TRBJ2-1 and V is TRBV19, with 11 bases lining up with TRBD2. Losses at the gene ends were 4 bases for V and 7 bases for J; bases not matched to a gene: 6. The CDR3 contains 15 residues. Germline lookup yields CDR1 LNHDA and CDR2 SQIVND (reference sequence). CDR3 sequence reads: CASSTYLAGGNEQFF. In nucleotides, the CDR3 is TGTGCCAGTAGTACCTACCTAGCGGGAGGAAATGAGCAGTTCTTC.

This clonotype appeared many times. The J gene is TRBJ2-3, the V gene TRBV7-3; D remains ambiguous. Germline CDR1 reads SGHTA; CDR2 reads FQGTGA. The CDR3 has 16 residues. Trimming removed 4 bases from V and 0 bases from J, with 14 bases in between. This CDR3 reads CASSSSVGGSTDTQYF. Here the CDR3 DNA reads TGTGCCAGCAGCTCCAGCGTTGGTGGGAGCACAGATACGCAGTATTTT.

This clonotype was observed a handful of times. This rearrangement joins TRBV30 to TRBJ2-1, with D perhaps matching TRBD2 (5 bases). Germline CDR1 GTSNPN, CDR2 SVGIG (reference sequence). V dropped 7 bases and J dropped 10 bases, with 14 bases sitting between them. The CDR3 is 11 amino acids. The CDR3 DNA is TGTGCCTACCTACTAGTACAGGAGCAGTTCTTC. It codes for CAYLLVQEQFF.